This T cell receptor beta chain emerged from a study of lymphopenia after photon versus proton radiotherapy. Study results and limitations: Oligoclonal CD8+ Temra expansion after nadir drove photon patients' diversity drop. In patients who died, overall survival fell as post-nadir TCR diversity dropped more. Photon-treated patients lost naive T cells and TCR diversity; proton-treated stayed stable. Survival link was tested only in deceased patients; proton benefit remains a possibility.

Per germline, CDR1 MNHEY and CDR2 SMNVEV (reference sequence). The V end was cut by 5 bases, the J end by 2 bases, with 13 bases between. This CDR3 contains 14 residues. A word on this clone: Its cognate antigen is unknown.

The repertoire was sequenced with immunoSEQ multiplex PCR; TCRdb's copy has only in-frame clones and lacks some. The data hold about 40,000 clones, with about 86% observed a single time. The gene calls are TRBV27 and TRBJ2-7, with D tentatively TRBD2 (6 bases). This sequence originates from a woman in her seventies with pancreatic cancer. Some clones in this sample may be carry-over from other donors' samples. The specimen was peripheral blood, collected from a patient treated with proton-based radiotherapy. The CDR3 sequence: CASSGGGPPYEQYF. CDR3 in DNA: TGTGCCAGCAGTGGGGGAGGACCGCCCTACGAGCAGTACTTC.